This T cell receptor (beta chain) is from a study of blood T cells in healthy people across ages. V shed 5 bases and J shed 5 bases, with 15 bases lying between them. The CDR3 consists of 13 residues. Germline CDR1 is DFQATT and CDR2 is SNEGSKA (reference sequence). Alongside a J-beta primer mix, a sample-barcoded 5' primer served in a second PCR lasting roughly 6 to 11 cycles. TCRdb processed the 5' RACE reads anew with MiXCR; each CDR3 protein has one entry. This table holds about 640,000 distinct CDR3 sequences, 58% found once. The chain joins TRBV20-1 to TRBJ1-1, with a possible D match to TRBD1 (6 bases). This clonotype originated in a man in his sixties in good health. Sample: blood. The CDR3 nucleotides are TGCAGTGCTCCCGCCTTAGGGGGGACTGAAGCTTTCTTT. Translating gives CSAPALGGTEAFF.